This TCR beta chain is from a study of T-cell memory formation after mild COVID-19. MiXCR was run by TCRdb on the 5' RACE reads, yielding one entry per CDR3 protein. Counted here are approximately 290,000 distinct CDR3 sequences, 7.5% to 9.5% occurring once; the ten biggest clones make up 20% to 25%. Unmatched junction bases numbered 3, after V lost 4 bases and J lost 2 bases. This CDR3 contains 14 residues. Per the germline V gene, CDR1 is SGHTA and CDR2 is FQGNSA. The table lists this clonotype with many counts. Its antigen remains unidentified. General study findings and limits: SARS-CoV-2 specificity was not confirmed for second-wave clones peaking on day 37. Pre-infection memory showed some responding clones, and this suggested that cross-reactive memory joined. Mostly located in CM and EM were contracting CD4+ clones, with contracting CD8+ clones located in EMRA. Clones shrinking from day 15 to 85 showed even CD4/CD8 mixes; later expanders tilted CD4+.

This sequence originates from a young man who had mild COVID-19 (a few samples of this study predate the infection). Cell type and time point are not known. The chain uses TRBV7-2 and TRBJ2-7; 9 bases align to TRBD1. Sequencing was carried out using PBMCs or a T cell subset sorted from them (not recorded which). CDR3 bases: TGTGCCAGCAGCTCCCGGACAGGGGCCTACGAGCAGTACTTC. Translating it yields CASSSRTGAYEQYF.